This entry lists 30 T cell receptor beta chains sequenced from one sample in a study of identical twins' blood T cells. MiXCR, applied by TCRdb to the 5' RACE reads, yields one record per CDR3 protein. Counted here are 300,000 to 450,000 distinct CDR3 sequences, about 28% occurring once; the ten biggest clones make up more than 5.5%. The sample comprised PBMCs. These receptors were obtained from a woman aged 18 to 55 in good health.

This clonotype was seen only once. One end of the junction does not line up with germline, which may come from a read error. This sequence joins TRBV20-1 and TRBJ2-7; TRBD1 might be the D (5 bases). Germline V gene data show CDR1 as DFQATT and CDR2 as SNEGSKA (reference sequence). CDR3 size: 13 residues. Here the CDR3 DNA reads TGCAGCGCTAGTGGTGGGGCGACCTACGAGCAGTACTTC. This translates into CSASGGATYEQYF.

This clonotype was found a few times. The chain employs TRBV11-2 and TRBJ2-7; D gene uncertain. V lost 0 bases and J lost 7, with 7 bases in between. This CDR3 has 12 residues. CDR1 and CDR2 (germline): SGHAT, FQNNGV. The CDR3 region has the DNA TGTGCCAGCAGCTTAGATAGGGTTGAGCAGTACTTC. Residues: CASSLDRVEQYF.

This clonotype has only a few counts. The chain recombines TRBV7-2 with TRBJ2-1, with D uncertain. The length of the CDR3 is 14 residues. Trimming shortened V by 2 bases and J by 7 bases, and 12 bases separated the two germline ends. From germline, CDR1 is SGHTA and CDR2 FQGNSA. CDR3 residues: CASSLRSLGNEQFF. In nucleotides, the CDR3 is TGTGCCAGCAGCTTAAGGTCCCTTGGGAATGAGCAGTTCTTC.

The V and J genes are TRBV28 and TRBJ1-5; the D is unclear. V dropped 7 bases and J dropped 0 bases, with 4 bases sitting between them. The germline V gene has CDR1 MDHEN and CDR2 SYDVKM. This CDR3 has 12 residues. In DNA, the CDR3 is TGTGCCAGCAATGATAGCAATCAGCCCCAGCATTTT. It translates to CASNDSNQPQHF.

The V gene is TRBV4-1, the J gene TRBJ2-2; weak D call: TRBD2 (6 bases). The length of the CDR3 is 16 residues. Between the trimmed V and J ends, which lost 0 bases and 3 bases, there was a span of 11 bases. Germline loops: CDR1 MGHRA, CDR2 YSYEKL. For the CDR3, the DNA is TGCGCCAGCAGCCAAGATTCGGGAGCTCACACCGGGGAGCTGTTTTTT. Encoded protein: CASSQDSGAHTGELFF.

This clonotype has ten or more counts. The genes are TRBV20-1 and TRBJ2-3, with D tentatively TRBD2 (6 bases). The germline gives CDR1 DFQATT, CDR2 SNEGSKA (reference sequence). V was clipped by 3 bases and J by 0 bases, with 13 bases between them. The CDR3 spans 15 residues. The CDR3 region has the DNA TGCAGTGCTAGCTGGGGTAGCGGCAGCACAGATACGCAGTATTTT. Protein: CSASWGSGSTDTQYF.

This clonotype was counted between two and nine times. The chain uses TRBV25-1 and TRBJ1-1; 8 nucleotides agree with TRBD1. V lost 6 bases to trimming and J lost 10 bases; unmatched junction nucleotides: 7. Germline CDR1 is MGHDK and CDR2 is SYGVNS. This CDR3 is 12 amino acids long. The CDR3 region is CASRGQGGGAFF. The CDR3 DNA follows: TGTGCCAGCAGAGGACAGGGAGGAGGAGCTTTCTTT.

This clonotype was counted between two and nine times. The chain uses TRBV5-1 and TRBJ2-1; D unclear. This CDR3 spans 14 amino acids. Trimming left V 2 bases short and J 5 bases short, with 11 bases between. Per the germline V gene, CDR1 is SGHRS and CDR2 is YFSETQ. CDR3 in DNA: TGCGCCAGCAGCTTTCGTGGGTCCGACAATGAGCAGTTCTTC. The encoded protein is CASSFRGSDNEQFF.

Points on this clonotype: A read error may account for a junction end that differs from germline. The DNA of the CDR3 is TGCGCCAGCCGGAGGATAATAGGGGACACTGAAGCTTCCTTT. Translating gives CASRRIIGDTEASF. This sequence joins TRBV5-1 and TRBJ1-1; possibly TRBD1 for D (6 bases). Looked up from germline, CDR1 is SGHRS and CDR2 is YFSETQ. This CDR3 comprises 14 residues.

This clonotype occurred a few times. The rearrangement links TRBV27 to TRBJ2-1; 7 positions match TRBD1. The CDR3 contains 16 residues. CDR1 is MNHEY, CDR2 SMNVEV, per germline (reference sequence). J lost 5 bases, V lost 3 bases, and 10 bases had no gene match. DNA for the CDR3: TGTGCCAGCAGTTTCCTTACAGGGGATACACACAATGAGCAGTTCTTC. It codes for CASSFLTGDTHNEQFF.

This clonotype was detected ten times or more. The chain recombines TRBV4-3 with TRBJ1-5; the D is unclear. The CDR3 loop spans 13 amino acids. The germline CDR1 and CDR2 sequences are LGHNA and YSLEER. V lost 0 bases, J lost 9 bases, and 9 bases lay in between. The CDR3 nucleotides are TGCGCCAGCAGCCAAGAGAGGGAGGGGCCCCAGCATTTT. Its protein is CASSQEREGPQHF.

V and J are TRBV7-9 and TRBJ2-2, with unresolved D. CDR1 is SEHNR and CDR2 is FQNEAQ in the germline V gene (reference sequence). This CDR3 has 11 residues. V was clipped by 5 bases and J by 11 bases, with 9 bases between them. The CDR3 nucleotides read TGTGCCAGCAGCCCGACGGCTGAGCTGTTTTTT. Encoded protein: CASSPTAELFF.

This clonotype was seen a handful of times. The CDR3 here is CASSSGQDNSPLHF. CDR3 DNA sequence: TGTGCCAGCAGCTCCGGACAGGATAATTCACCCCTCCACTTT. The chain has TRBV7-3 and TRBJ1-6; 7 positions agree with TRBD1. V was clipped by 4 bases and J by 5 bases; unmatched bases: 2. Per germline, CDR1 SGHTA and CDR2 FQGTGA. This CDR3 has 14 amino acids.

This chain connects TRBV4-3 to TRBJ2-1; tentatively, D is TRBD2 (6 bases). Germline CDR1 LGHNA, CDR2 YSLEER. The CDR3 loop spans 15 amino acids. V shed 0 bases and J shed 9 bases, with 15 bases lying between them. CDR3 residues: CASSQDRLATSEQFF. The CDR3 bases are TGCGCCAGCAGCCAAGACCGGCTAGCGACAAGTGAGCAGTTCTTC.

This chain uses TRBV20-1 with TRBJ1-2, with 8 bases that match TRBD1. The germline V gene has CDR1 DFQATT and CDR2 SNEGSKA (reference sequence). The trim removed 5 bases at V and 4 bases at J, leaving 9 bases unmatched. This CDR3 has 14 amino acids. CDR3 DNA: TGCAGTGCTGGAACTACAGGGGGAGCCTATGGCTACACCTTC. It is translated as CSAGTTGGAYGYTF.

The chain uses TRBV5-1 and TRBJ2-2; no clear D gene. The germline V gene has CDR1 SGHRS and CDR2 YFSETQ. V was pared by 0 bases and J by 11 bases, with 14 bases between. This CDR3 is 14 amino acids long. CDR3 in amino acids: CASSLGVRWVELFF. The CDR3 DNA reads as TGCGCCAGCAGCTTGGGGGTTCGATGGGTTGAGCTGTTTTTT.

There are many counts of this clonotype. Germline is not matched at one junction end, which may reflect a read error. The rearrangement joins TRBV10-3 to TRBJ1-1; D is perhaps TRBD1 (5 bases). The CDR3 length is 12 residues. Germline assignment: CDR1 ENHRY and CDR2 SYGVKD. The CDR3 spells CATSRDFAEAFF. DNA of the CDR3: TGTGCCACCAGTAGGGACTTCGCGGAAGCTTTCTTT.

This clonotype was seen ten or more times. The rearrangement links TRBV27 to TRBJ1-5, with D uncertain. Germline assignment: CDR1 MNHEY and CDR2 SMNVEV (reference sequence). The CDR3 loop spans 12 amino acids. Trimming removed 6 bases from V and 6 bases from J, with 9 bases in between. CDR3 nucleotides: TGTGCCAGCAGCTTTAGTGGTCAGCCCCAGCATTTT. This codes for CASSFSGQPQHF.

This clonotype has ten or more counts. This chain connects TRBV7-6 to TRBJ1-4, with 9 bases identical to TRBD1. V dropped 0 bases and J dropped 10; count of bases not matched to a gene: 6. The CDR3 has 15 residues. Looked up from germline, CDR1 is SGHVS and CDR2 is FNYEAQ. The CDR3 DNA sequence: TGTGCCAGCAGCTTAGCGGGACAGGGACTTGTAAAACTGTTTTTT. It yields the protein CASSLAGQGLVKLFF.

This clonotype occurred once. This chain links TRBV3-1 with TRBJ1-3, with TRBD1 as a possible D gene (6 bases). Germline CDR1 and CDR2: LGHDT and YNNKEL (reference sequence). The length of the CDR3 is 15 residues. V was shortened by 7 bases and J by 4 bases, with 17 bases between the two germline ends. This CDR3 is CASILTGKGGNTIYF. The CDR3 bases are TGTGCCAGCATCCTTACAGGGAAAGGAGGAAACACCATATATTTT.

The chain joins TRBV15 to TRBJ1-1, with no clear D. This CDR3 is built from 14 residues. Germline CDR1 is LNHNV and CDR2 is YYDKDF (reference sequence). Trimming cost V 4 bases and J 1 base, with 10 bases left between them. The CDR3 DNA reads TGTGCCACCAGCATATCCAGCGCGAACACTGAAGCTTTCTTT. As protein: CATSISSANTEAFF. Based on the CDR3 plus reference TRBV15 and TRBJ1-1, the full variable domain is DAMVIQNPRYQVTQFGKPVTLSCSQTLNHNVMYWYQQKSSQAPKLLFHYYDKDFNNEADTPDNFQSRRPNTSFCFLDIRSPGLGDTAMYLCATSISSANTEAFFGQGTRLTVV.

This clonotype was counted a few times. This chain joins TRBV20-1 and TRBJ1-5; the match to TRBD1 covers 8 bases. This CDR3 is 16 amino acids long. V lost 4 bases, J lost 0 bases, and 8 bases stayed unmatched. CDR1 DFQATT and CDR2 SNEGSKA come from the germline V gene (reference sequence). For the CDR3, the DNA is TGCAGTGCTAAACAGGGGGACGGCTTTAGCAATCAGCCCCAGCATTTT. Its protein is CSAKQGDGFSNQPQHF.

The CDR3 region is CASRSSRGVHEQFF. In nucleotides, the CDR3 is TGTGCCAGTAGATCTTCCAGAGGTGTGCATGAGCAGTTCTTC. The chain has TRBV19 and TRBJ2-1; no reliable D call. The CDR3 has 14 amino acids. In germline, CDR1 is LNHDA, CDR2 SQIVND (reference sequence). V was shortened by 6 bases and J by 8 bases, with 17 bases between the two germline ends. The complete variable domain, with remaining parts taken from reference TRBV19 and TRBJ2-1, reads DGGITQSPKYLFRKEGQNVTLSCEQNLNHDAMYWYRQDPGQGLRLIYYSQIVNDFQKGDIAEGYSVSREKKESFPLTVTSAQKNPTAFYLCASRSSRGVHEQFFGPGTRLTVL.

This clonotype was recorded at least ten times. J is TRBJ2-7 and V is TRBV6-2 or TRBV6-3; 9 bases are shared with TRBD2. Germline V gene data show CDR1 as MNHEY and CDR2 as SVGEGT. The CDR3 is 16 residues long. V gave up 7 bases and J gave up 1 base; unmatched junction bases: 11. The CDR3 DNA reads TGTGCCAGCACGGACAGACTAGCGGTTTTTTCCTACGAGCAGTACTTC. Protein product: CASTDRLAVFSYEQYF.

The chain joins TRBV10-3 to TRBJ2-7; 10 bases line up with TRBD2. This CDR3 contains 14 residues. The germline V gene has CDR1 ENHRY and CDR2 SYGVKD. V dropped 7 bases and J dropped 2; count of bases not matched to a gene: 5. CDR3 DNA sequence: TGTGCCATCACCCAAACTAGCGGGACCTACGAGCAGTACTTC. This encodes CAITQTSGTYEQYF.

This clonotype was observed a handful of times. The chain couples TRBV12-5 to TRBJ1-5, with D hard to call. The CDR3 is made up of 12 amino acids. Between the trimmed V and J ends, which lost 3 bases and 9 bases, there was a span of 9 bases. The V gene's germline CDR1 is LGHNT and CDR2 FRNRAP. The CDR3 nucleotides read TGTGCTAGTGGTTTCCCCCAGAGGCCCCAGCATTTT. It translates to CASGFPQRPQHF.

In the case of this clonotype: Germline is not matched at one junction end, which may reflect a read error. DNA of the CDR3: TGTGCCGGCAGGTCTAGCTACTACGAGCAGTACTTC. It yields the protein CAGRSSYYEQYF. The rearrangement joins TRBV6-5 to TRBJ2-7, with D maybe TRBD2 (5 bases). Germline V lookup: CDR1 MNHEY, CDR2 SVGAGI. The CDR3 runs 12 residues.

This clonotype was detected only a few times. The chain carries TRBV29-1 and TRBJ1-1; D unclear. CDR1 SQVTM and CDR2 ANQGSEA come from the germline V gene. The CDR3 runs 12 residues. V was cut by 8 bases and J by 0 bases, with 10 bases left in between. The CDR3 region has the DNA TGCAGCATAGGACGCCTGAACACTGAAGCTTTCTTT. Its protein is CSIGRLNTEAFF.

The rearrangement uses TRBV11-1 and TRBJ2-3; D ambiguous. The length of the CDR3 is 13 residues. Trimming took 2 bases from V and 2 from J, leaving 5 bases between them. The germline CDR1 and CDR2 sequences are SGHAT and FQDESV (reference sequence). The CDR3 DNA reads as TGTGCCAGCAGCTTATTATCCACAGATACGCAGTATTTT. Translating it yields CASSLLSTDTQYF.

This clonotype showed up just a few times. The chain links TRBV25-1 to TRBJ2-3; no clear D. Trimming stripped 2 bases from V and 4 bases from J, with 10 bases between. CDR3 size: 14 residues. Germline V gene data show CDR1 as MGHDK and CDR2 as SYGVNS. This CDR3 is CASSEGLDADTQYF. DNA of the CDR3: TGTGCCAGCAGTGAAGGCCTAGACGCAGATACGCAGTATTTT.